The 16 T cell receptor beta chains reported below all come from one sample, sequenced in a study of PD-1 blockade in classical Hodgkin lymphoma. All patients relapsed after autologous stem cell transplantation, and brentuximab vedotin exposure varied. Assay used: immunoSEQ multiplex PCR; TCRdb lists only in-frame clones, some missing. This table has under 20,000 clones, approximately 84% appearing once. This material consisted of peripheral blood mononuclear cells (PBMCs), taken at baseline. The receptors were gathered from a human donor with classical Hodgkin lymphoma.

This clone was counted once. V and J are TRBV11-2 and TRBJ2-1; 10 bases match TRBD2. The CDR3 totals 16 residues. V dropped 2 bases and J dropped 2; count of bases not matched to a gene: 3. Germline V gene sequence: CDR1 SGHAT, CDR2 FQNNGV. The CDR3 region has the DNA TGTGCCAGCAGCTTAAGAGCGGGGGGGCCCTACAATGAGCAGTTCTTC. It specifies CASSLRAGGPYNEQFF.

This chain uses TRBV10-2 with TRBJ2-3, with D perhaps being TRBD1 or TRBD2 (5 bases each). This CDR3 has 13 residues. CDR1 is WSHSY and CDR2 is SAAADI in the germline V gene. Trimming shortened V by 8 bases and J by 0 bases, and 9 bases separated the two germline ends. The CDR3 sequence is CASHGASTDTQYF. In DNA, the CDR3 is TGCGCCAGCCACGGGGCCAGCACAGATACGCAGTATTTT.

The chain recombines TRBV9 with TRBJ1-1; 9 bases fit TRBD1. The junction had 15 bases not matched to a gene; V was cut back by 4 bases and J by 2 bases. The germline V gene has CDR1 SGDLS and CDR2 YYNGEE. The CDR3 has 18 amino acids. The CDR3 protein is CASSPQQGAPADNTEAFF. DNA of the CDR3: TGTGCCAGCAGCCCCCAACAGGGGGCCCCTGCTGATAACACTGAAGCTTTCTTT.

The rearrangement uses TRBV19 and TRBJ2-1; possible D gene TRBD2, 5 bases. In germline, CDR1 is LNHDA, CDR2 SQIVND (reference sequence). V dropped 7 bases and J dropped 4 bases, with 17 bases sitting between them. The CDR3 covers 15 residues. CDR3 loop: CASTVHAGRYNEQFF. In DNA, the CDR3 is TGTGCCAGTACCGTCCATGCGGGCAGGTACAATGAGCAGTTCTTC. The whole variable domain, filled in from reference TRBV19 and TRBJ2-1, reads DGGITQSPKYLFRKEGQNVTLSCEQNLNHDAMYWYRQDPGQGLRLIYYSQIVNDFQKGDIAEGYSVSREKKESFPLTVTSAQKNPTAFYLCASTVHAGRYNEQFFGPGTRLTVL.

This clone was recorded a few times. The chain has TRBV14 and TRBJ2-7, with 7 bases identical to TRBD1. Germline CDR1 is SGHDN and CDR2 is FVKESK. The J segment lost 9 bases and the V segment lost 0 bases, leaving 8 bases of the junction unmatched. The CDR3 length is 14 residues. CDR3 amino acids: CASSQDGQAWPQYF. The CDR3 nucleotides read TGTGCCAGCAGCCAAGACGGACAGGCTTGGCCGCAGTACTTC.

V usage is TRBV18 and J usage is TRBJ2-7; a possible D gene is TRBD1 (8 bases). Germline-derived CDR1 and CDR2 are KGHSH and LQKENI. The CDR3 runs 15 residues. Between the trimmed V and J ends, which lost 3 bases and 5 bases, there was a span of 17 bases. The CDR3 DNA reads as TGTGCCAGCTCACCGGGGGGGGACAGGTCCCACGAGCAGTACTTC. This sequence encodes CASSPGGDRSHEQYF.

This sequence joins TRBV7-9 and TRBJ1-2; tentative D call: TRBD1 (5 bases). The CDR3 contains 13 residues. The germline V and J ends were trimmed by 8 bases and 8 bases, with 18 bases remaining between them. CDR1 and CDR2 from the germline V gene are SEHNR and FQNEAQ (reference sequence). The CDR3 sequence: CASVQGAREGYTF. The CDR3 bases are TGTGCCAGCGTCCAGGGAGCCAGGGAAGGCTACACCTTC.

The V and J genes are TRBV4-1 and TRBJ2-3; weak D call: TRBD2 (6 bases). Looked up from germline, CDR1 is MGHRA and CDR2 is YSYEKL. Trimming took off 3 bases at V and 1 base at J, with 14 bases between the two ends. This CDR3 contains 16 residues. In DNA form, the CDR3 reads TGCGCCAGCAGCCAGGGGCGGGGTTCACGCACAGATACGCAGTATTTT. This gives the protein CASSQGRGSRTDTQYF.

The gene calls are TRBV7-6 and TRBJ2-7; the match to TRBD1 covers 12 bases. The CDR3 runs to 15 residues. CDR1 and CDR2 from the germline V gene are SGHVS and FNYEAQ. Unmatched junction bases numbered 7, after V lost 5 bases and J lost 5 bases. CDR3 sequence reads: CASSEGQGARNEQYF. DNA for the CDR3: TGTGCCAGCAGCGAGGGACAGGGGGCGAGGAACGAGCAGTACTTC. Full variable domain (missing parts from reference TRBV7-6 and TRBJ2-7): GAGVSQSPRYKVTKRGQDVALRCDPISGHVSLYWYRQALGQGPEFLTYFNYEAQQDKSGLPNDRFSAERPEGSISTLTIQRTEQRDSAMYRCASSEGQGARNEQYFGPGTRLTVT.

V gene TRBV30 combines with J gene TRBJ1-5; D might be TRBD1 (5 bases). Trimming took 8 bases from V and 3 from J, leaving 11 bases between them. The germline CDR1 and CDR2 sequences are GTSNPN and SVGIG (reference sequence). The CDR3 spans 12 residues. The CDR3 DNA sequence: TGTGCCGCCGCAGGGTTCAATCAGCCCCAGCATTTT. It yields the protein CAAAGFNQPQHF.

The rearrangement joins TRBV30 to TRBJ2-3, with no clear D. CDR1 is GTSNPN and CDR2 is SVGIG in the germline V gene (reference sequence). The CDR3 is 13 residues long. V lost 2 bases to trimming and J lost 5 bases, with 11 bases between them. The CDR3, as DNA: TGTGCCTGGAGTCAGCGTTCGGGAGATACGCAGTATTTT. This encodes CAWSQRSGDTQYF.

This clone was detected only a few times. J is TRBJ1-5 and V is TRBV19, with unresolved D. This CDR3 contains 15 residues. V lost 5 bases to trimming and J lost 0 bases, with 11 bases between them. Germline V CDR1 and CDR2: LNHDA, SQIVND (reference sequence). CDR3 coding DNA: TGTGCCAGTAGTCTCATACTGACTAGCAATCAGCCCCAGCATTTT. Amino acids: CASSLILTSNQPQHF.

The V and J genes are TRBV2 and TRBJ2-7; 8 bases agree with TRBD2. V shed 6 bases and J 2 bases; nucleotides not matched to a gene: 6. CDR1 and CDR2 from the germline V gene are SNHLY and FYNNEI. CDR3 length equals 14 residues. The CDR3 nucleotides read TGTGCCAGCAGGGCCCTAGCGGGCACCTACGAGCAGTACTTC. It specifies CASRALAGTYEQYF.

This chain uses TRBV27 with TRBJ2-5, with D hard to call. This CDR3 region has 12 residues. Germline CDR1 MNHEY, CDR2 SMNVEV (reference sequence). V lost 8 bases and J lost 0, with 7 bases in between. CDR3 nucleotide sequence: TGTGCCAGCGGCCAGTACCAAGAGACCCAGTACTTC. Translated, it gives CASGQYQETQYF.

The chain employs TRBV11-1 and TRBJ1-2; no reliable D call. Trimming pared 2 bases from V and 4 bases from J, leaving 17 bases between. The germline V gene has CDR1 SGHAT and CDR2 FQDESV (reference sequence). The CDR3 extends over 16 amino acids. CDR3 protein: CASSLSRGSVTYGYTF. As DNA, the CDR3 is TGTGCCAGCAGCTTAAGTCGCGGTTCGGTCACCTATGGCTACACCTTC.

CDR3 amino acids: CASSGSMSSYNEQFF. The CDR3 nucleotides read TGTGCCAGCAGCGGTTCGATGAGCTCCTACAATGAGCAGTTCTTC. The chain is built from TRBV9 and TRBJ2-1; D not certain. There are 15 residues in the CDR3. CDR1 is SGDLS, CDR2 YYNGEE, per germline. V was shortened by 3 bases and J by 0 bases, with 10 bases between the two germline ends.